Listed below are T cell receptor beta chains from one sample, sequenced in a study of graft-versus-host responses after intestinal transplantation. Method: immunoSEQ multiplex PCR; TCRdb's copy keeps in-frame clones and lacks some. The table lists about 80,000 clones, approximately 91% of them singletons. Their target antigens are unknown. This sample comprised unstimulated CD4+ T cells sorted from spleen or lymph node cells, obtained before intestinal transplant. These TCRs come from a human donor who received an intestinal transplant. Both conserved end residues are part of each CDR3.

j_gene	v_gene	CDR3aa
TRBJ1-2	TRBV4-2	CASSHDRQGDGYTF
TRBJ1-5	TRBV28	CASRPTGDGQPQHF
TRBJ1-6	TRBV27	CASSRDRGSPLHF
TRBJ1-1	TRBV6-5	CASSRTGIFSEAFF
TRBJ2-7	TRBV19	CASSRSGGKTYEQYF
TRBJ1-5	TRBV19	CASREDWNSNQPQHF
TRBJ2-7	TRBV6-1	CASSDIPYEQYF
TRBJ1-5	TRBV6-6	CASSSGDYSNQPQHF
TRBJ1-2	TRBV2	CASSEVGQAYTSPGYTF
TRBJ2-5	TRBV2	CASEAGVRETQYF
TRBJ2-3	TRBV4-1	CASSQEGGIAGEADTQYF
TRBJ1-2	TRBV28	CASRGDYGYTF
TRBJ1-2	TRBV27	CASSINREHPYGGYTF
TRBJ1-5	TRBV19	CASSPMGPGQPQHF
TRBJ2-3	TRBV5-1	CASSFGLAVGYTDTQYF
TRBJ2-7	TRBV5-1	CASSLGLAGVRLGSQSSYEQYF
TRBJ1-1	TRBV5-1	CASSLVVGVNTEAFF
TRBJ1-2	TRBV7-9	CASSYLGNGYTF
TRBJ2-5	TRBV2	CASSVTGETQYF
TRBJ1-4	TRBV19	CASSIAGVEKLFF
TRBJ2-7	TRBV6-4	CASSDGRECGTRRYEQYF
TRBJ2-2	TRBV9	CASSVAASSTGELFF
TRBJ2-2	TRBV9	CASSPGENTGELFF
TRBJ2-7	TRBV7-6	CASSLEGSSYEQYF
TRBJ2-2	TRBV5-1	CASSLVGQFTGELFF
TRBJ2-7	TRBV5-1	CASSTRGLVYEQYF
TRBJ2-7	TRBV28	CASSLQGEQYF